These 22 T cell receptor beta chains originate from one sample sequenced in a study of T cells in Graves' hyperthyroidism and ophthalmopathy. Amplification of TCR beta CDR3 regions was performed using RNA transcripts as template. TCR CDR3 regions were first amplified by RT-PCR with HTBI primers. TCRdb re-called the multiplex PCR reads through MiXCR, storing one row per CDR3 protein. The table has about 720,000 distinct CDR3 sequences, about 19% seen once; the top ten hold over 15%. The specimen was blood. The source of these receptors is a woman aged 45-65 years with Graves' hyperthyroidism that later progressed to Graves' ophthalmopathy.

The chain couples TRBV5-1 to TRBJ2-7, with 7 positions matching TRBD1. The germline gives CDR1 SGHRS, CDR2 YFSETQ. Trimming at V came to 4 bases and at J to 4 bases, leaving 14 bases not matched to a gene. The CDR3 has 16 amino acids. The CDR3 sequence is CASSHSTGPNLYEQYF. The CDR3 nucleotides read TGCGCCAGCAGCCATTCGACAGGGCCAAATTTGTACGAGCAGTACTTC.

The V and J genes are TRBV18 and TRBJ1-5; no clear D. Germline values: CDR1 KGHSH, CDR2 LQKENI. The ends were cut back, 2 bases at V and 7 bases at J, with 12 bases in the middle. The CDR3 totals 14 residues. As DNA, the CDR3 is TGTGCCAGCTCACCAAATGAGAGGAGGCAGCCCCAGCATTTT. Encoded protein: CASSPNERRQPQHF.

A remark on this clonotype: A much larger clone is a single base away; this may be a read error. The chain couples TRBV14 to TRBJ1-1; no firm D call. Germline CDR1 reads SGHDN; CDR2 reads FVKESK. The CDR3 runs to 12 residues. The CDR3 sequence: CASGQPREGAFF. The CDR3 nucleotides are TGTGCCAGCGGCCAACCGAGGGAGGGAGCTTTCTTT.

This clonotype was seen more than once but under ten times. The chain employs TRBV3-1 and TRBJ2-1; the D is unclear. The CDR3 runs to 11 residues. V lost 1 base and J lost 10, with 5 bases in between. The germline gives CDR1 LGHDT, CDR2 YNNKEL (reference sequence). Written as DNA, the CDR3 is TGTGCCAGCAGCCAAGTGGGGGAGCAGTTCTTC. Its translation is CASSQVGEQFF.

The V gene is TRBV12-3 or TRBV12-4, the J gene TRBJ1-5, with TRBD1 as a possible D gene (6 bases). This CDR3 contains 13 residues. The V and J ends lost 5 bases and 9 bases respectively, with 14 bases between them. The CDR3 loop reads CASSRTGIRPQHF. CDR3 coding DNA: TGTGCCAGCAGTCGAACAGGGATAAGGCCCCAGCATTTT.

This clonotype has a count of ten or more. The rearrangement joins TRBV7-9 to TRBJ2-1; D is undetermined. The CDR3 contains 13 residues. V shed 8 bases and J shed 6 bases, with 14 bases lying between them. Germline lookup yields CDR1 SEHNR and CDR2 FQNEAQ (reference sequence). The CDR3 reads CASAISRANEQFF. CDR3 DNA sequence: TGTGCCAGCGCAATTTCCCGGGCCAATGAGCAGTTCTTC.

The chain recombines TRBV4-1 with TRBJ2-3; 7 nucleotides agree with TRBD1. CDR3 length: 16 amino acids. CDR1 is MGHRA, CDR2 YSYEKL, per germline. V lost 1 base, J lost 3 bases, and 7 bases stayed unmatched. CDR3 in amino acids: CASSQGDRSGTDTQYF. In DNA form, the CDR3 reads TGCGCCAGCAGCCAAGGGGACAGAAGTGGAACAGATACGCAGTATTTT.

This clonotype has a handful of counts. The CDR3 DNA sequence: TGTGCCAGCAGCCCTTGGGGCTACGAGCAGTACTTC. Protein: CASSPWGYEQYF. The chain joins TRBV7-9 to TRBJ2-7; unclear D gene. Trimming took off 5 bases at V and 3 bases at J, with 8 bases between the two ends. This CDR3 spans 12 amino acids. Germline loops: CDR1 SEHNR, CDR2 FQNEAQ (reference sequence).

This clonotype was observed a handful of times. V gene TRBV7-2 combines with J gene TRBJ2-1, with 10 bases that match TRBD2. Per the germline V gene, CDR1 is SGHTA and CDR2 is FQGNSA. This CDR3 is built from 14 residues. J lost 5 bases, V lost 11 bases, and 9 bases had no gene match. CDR3 protein: CASKLAGRHNEQFF. CDR3 nucleotides: TGTGCCTCCAAACTAGCGGGGCGACACAATGAGCAGTTCTTC.

This sequence joins TRBV6-1 and TRBJ2-5; D is perhaps TRBD2 (6 bases). Germline CDR1 is MNHNS and CDR2 is SASEGT. The CDR3 consists of 18 residues. V lost 1 base, J lost 4 bases, and 22 bases lay in between. The CDR3: CASSEDGGRTHTGETQYF. The CDR3 DNA sequence: TGTGCCAGCAGTGAAGATGGAGGGAGAACCCATACAGGAGAGACCCAGTACTTC.

This clonotype was detected a few times. The rearrangement links TRBV7-9 to TRBJ1-4, with D perhaps TRBD1 (6 bases). V lost 6 bases, J lost 7 bases, and 21 bases lay in between. The CDR3 totals 16 residues. Germline V CDR1 and CDR2: SEHNR, FQNEAQ (reference sequence). CDR3 DNA sequence: TGTGCCAGCAGACATCAAACAGGGATGGGAGGTGAAAAACTGTTTTTT. It translates to CASRHQTGMGGEKLFF.

This clonotype came up a few times. The genes are TRBV5-6 and TRBJ1-5; D perhaps matches TRBD1 (5 bases). In germline, CDR1 is SGHDT, CDR2 YYEEEE. The CDR3 sequence is 15 residues long. The V gene lost 4 bases and the J gene lost 4 bases, with 15 bases spanning the gap. Here the CDR3 reads CASSATGTKNQPQHF. The CDR3 coding sequence is TGTGCCAGCAGCGCAACCGGGACCAAAAATCAGCCCCAGCATTTT.

This clonotype has only a few counts. The V call is TRBV4-1, the J call TRBJ1-5; 7 nucleotides match TRBD1. The CDR3 extends over 15 amino acids. The J segment lost 4 bases and the V segment lost 6 bases, leaving 9 bases of the junction unmatched. Germline V gives CDR1 MGHRA, CDR2 YSYEKL. The CDR3 region has the DNA TGCGCCAGCAGTCAATACAGGGGAGAAAATCAGCCCCAGCATTTT. It encodes CASSQYRGENQPQHF.

This clonotype has a handful of counts. The chain combines TRBV19 with TRBJ1-2, with 9 bases identical to TRBD1. CDR3 length: 16 amino acids. CDR1 is LNHDA, CDR2 SQIVND, per germline (reference sequence). Losses at the gene ends were 6 bases for V and 4 bases for J; bases not matched to a gene: 12. The DNA of the CDR3 is TGTGCCAGTAGGACGAACCGGGACAGGGATTCCTATGGCTACACCTTC. This translates into CASRTNRDRDSYGYTF. The complete variable domain, with remaining parts taken from reference TRBV19 and TRBJ1-2, reads DGGITQSPKYLFRKEGQNVTLSCEQNLNHDAMYWYRQDPGQGLRLIYYSQIVNDFQKGDIAEGYSVSREKKESFPLTVTSAQKNPTAFYLCASRTNRDRDSYGYTFGSGTRLTVV.

This clonotype was observed a few times. The chain joins TRBV11-3 to TRBJ2-1, with TRBD1 identical over 10 bases. Trimming at V came to 0 bases and at J to 7 bases, leaving 6 bases not matched to a gene. CDR3 length: 16 amino acids. Germline V lookup: CDR1 SGHNT, CDR2 YENEEA. The CDR3 region is CASSLDWGTGVNEQFF. The CDR3 DNA is TGTGCCAGCAGCTTAGATTGGGGGACAGGGGTAAATGAGCAGTTCTTC.

The chain employs TRBV18 and TRBJ1-4, with D tentatively TRBD1 (5 bases). The CDR3 runs 14 residues. Trimming stripped 3 bases from V and 7 bases from J, with 12 bases between. The germline V gene encodes CDR1 KGHSH and CDR2 LQKENI. Here the CDR3 reads CASSPGTNSEKLFF. CDR3 bases: TGTGCCAGCTCACCTGGGACCAACAGTGAAAAACTGTTTTTT.

This clonotype appeared many times. The chain is built from TRBV30 and TRBJ2-7; D is ambiguous. Looked up from germline, CDR1 is GTSNPN and CDR2 is SVGIG (reference sequence). This CDR3 is 13 amino acids long. V shed 6 bases and J shed 0 bases, with 12 bases lying between them. The CDR3 sequence: CACHTKVSYEQYF. CDR3 DNA sequence: TGTGCCTGCCACACAAAGGTCTCCTACGAGCAGTACTTC.

In the case of this clonotype: This may be a read error: a much more frequent sequence differs by one nucleotide. The chain combines TRBV5-1 with TRBJ2-5; D is undetermined. In germline, CDR1 is SGHRS, CDR2 YFSETQ. The V end lost 10 bases, the J end lost 5 bases, and 15 bases lay between the germline ends. CDR3 length equals 12 residues. CDR3 residues: CAGSNSGETQYF. The CDR3 DNA is TGCGCCGGCTCGAACTCCGGGGAGACCCAGTACTTC.

The chain has TRBV14 and TRBJ2-1, with 8 bases identical to TRBD1. CDR1 SGHDN and CDR2 FVKESK come from the germline V gene. CDR3 length: 14 residues. Trimming at V came to 10 bases and at J to 2 bases, leaving 7 bases not matched to a gene. CDR3 residues: CATSRTGTYNEQFF. The CDR3 bases are TGTGCCACCTCCAGGACAGGGACCTACAATGAGCAGTTCTTC.

A word on this clonotype: A much larger clone is a single base away; this may be a read error. CDR3 protein: CASILGTAGTEAFF. The CDR3 DNA sequence: TGTGCCAGTATTCTCGGGACAGCGGGCACTGAAGCTTTCTTT. The gene calls are TRBV19 and TRBJ1-1; 7 nucleotides line up with TRBD1. V shed 7 bases, J shed 4 bases, and the junction held 9 bases outside the gene matches. In germline, CDR1 is LNHDA, CDR2 SQIVND (reference sequence). The CDR3 is made up of 14 amino acids.

This clonotype was recorded a few times. V gene TRBV6-1 combines with J gene TRBJ2-1; the D is unclear. The V end lost 7 bases, the J end lost 7 bases, and 14 bases lay between the germline ends. Germline CDR1 reads MNHNS; CDR2 reads SASEGT. This CDR3 spans 13 amino acids. The CDR3 region is CASIPLSKNEQFF. The DNA of the CDR3 is TGTGCCAGCATACCTCTATCGAAGAATGAGCAGTTCTTC.

Concerning this clonotype itself: This may be a read error, as it is one base from a much larger clone. The chain uses TRBV7-6 and TRBJ2-1; 10 bases are shared with TRBD2. From germline, CDR1 is SGHVS and CDR2 FNYEAQ. The CDR3 extends over 18 amino acids. The J segment lost 3 bases and the V segment lost 1 base, leaving 9 bases of the junction unmatched. In DNA, the CDR3 is TGTGCCAGCAGCTTAGTGTTAGCTAGCGGGGGAAACTACAATGAGCAGTTCTTC. Protein product: CASSLVLASGGNYNEQFF.